Below, 2 T cell receptor beta chains from the same sample are listed, as sequenced in a study of blood T cell repertoires in COVID-19 (dated by TCRdb to 2019 to 2021). Library method: the immunoSEQ multiplex PCR assay. This is the immuneACCESS table as TCRdb keeps it, with only in-frame sequences that have V and J called. A part of the clones is gone; compared with another copy, unresolved V genes explain less than half, and the rest is unexplained. This sample is represented by roughly 670,000 clones; about 87% of them were singletons. The top ten constitute approximately 0.25% of the sample. Material: peripheral blood. Receptors originate from a woman under 30 with acute or convalescent COVID-19.

To note about this clone: At one end, the junction sequence differs from germline, possibly due to a read error. The chain is built from TRBV7-2 and TRBJ2-2; 14 nucleotides match TRBD2. CDR1 and CDR2 (germline): SGHTA, FQGNSA. This CDR3 comprises 14 residues. The CDR3 loop reads CASSSLSTSGGAIF. CDR3 DNA sequence: TGTGCCAGCAGCTCCCTCTCGACTAGCGGGGGGGCGATTTTT.

CDR3 sequence reads: CASSDSYNEKLFF. The CDR3 DNA is TGTGCCAGCAGCGACAGCTATAATGAAAAACTGTTTTTT. The chain has TRBV25-1 and TRBJ1-4, with a weak D call TRBD1 (5 bases). The CDR3 runs 13 residues. Trimming removed 6 bases at V and 4 bases at J, with 9 bases between. Germline V gives CDR1 MGHDK, CDR2 SYGVNS. Full variable domain (remainder filled in from reference TRBV25-1 and TRBJ1-4): EADIYQTPRYLVIGTGKKITLECSQTMGHDKMYWYQQDPGMELHLIHYSYGVNSTEKGDLSSESTVSRIRTEHFPLTLESARPSHTSQYLCASSDSYNEKLFFGSGTQLSVL.